This is a list of T cell receptor beta chains from one sample in a study of T cells in Graves' hyperthyroidism and ophthalmopathy. Via MiXCR, TCRdb re-called the multiplex PCR reads, giving one row per CDR3 protein. The repertoire includes around 700,000 distinct CDR3 sequences, approximately 40% of them detected once, and around 30% sits in the top ten. The sequenced sample was blood. These receptor sequences come from a woman aged 40 to 50 with Graves' hyperthyroidism. The CDR3 runs from the conserved cysteine through the conserved F or W. D genes are given only for firm matches. Rows give clone size only sometimes, using once, few, many, or a class for an expanded clone.

>TRBJ1-5|.|.|TRBV28
TGTGCCAGCAGTACGGGGGGGATCAACAATCAGCCCCAGCATTTT
CASSTGGINNQPQHF
>TRBJ1-3|once|.|TRBV28
TGTGCCAGCAGCTATCCTAAGACAGGAGATAGCTCTGGAAACACCATATATTTT
CASSYPKTGDSSGNTIYF
>TRBJ1-5|.|.|TRBV7-2
TGTGCCTGCAGCCAAGGGGACGGAGGAAATCAGCCCCAGCATTTT
CACSQGDGGNQPQHF
>TRBJ1-5|many|TRBD1|TRBV7-3
TGTGCCAGCACGTTTATTAGGGGGCACAATCAGCCCCAGCATTTT
CASTFIRGHNQPQHF
>TRBJ1-4|.|TRBD1|TRBV18
TGTGCCAGCTCAATCGGGACAGGGGAAAACGAAAAACTGTTTTTT
CASSIGTGENEKLFF
>TRBJ2-6|.|.|TRBV7-8
TGTGCCAGCAGCGGGTTTCAGTTCTCTGGGGCCAACGTCCTGACTTTC
CASSGFQFSGANVLTF
>TRBJ1-1|.|.|TRBV6-2/TRBV6-3
TGTGCCAGCACCCAAGCGGAGTTCACGAACACTGAAGCTTTCTTT
CASTQAEFTNTEAFF
>TRBJ1-1|many|.|TRBV19
TGTGCCAGTAAGAAAGGCACTGAAGCTTTCTTT
CASKKGTEAFF
>TRBJ1-1|.|TRBD1|TRBV10-3
TGTGCCATCAGCCAAAAGGACAGGGACTCTGAAGCTTTCTTT
CAISQKDRDSEAFF
>TRBJ1-2|.|TRBD1|TRBV10-3
TGTGCCATCAGTGCCGGGACAGGGGGCGCCTGGGGCTACACCTTC
CAISAGTGGAWGYTF
>TRBJ1-1|many|.|TRBV11-2
TGTGCCAGCAGCTTAGAGGAACAGGGCACTGAAGCTTTCTTT
CASSLEEQGTEAFF
>TRBJ2-5|.|TRBD2|TRBV6-5
TGTGCCACCAGTGATTTCTCCTCCGGGGGGGGGCGTGAGACCCAGTACTTC
CATSDFSSGGGRETQYF
>TRBJ1-6|.|TRBD1|TRBV7-2
TGTGCCAGCAGCACCCAGGGGGCGACGGGTTCACCCCTCCACTTT
CASSTQGATGSPLHF
>TRBJ2-7|.|TRBD1|TRBV6-1
TGTGCCAGCAGTGAATTGTTAGGACAGGCCCCGGGCGAGCAGTACTTC
CASSELLGQAPGEQYF
>TRBJ2-7|few|.|TRBV4-1
TGCGCCAGCAGCCAAGAAGTAGCCGCTAGCTCCTACGAGCAGTACTTC
CASSQEVAASSYEQYF
>TRBJ1-6|few|TRBD1|TRBV7-8
TGTGCCAGCAGGCTTGGGACAGGGGGAAATTCACCCCTCCACTTT
CASRLGTGGNSPLHF
>TRBJ1-6|.|TRBD1|TRBV5-8
TGTGCCAGCAGCTCCGGGACAGGGGGCAACTCACCCTTCCACTTT
CASSSGTGGNSPFHF
>TRBJ1-4|many|.|TRBV10-3
TGTGCCATCAGTCCCAGGGATAATGAAAAACTGTTTTTT
CAISPRDNEKLFF
>TRBJ1-2|.|.|TRBV24-1
TGTGCCACCAGTGATTCCACCTTC
CATSDSTF
>TRBJ1-6|many|.|TRBV19
TGTGCCAGTAGCGTTTTGGGGGGCAATTCACCCCTCCACTTT
CASSVLGGNSPLHF
>TRBJ2-3|few|.|TRBV14
TGTGCCAGCAGCCCCGGGCTCTATTTGGCGTCAGATACGCAGTATTTT
CASSPGLYLASDTQYF
>TRBJ1-6|.|.|TRBV11-1
TGTGCCAGCAGCCGTAGCCCCCTCCAACCTCATGCCCCGAGCTCCTATAATTCACCCCTCCACTTT
CASSRSPLQPHAPSSYNSPLHF
>TRBJ1-3|many|.|TRBV2
TGTGCCAGCAGACAGGACAATCTCTCTGGAAACACCATATATTTT
CASRQDNLSGNTIYF
>TRBJ2-5|few|TRBD1|TRBV6-1
TGTGCCTCAGGGTGGACAGGGTTGGCAGAGACCCAGTACTTC
CASGWTGLAETQYF
>TRBJ1-1|many|.|TRBV5-1
TGCGCCAGCAGCTTGACCTTGGGACTTGACACTGAAGCTTTCTTT
CASSLTLGLDTEAFF
>TRBJ1-4|many|.|TRBV7-9
TGTGCCAGCAGCTCAAGCGGACTTTCGGGGGAACTGTTTTTT
CASSSSGLSGELFF
>TRBJ1-1|.|.|TRBV5-1
TGCGCCAGCAGCCCTTACCGGGCTCGGGACACTGAAGCTTTCTTT
CASSPYRARDTEAFF
>TRBJ1-6|.|TRBD1|TRBV28
TGTGCCAGCAGTATTACAGGGGGCGCCGGTTTTCGCTCCTATAATTCACCCCTCCATTTT
CASSITGGAGFRSYNSPLHF
>TRBJ1-5|.|TRBD1|TRBV6-6
TGTGCCAGCAGTGACAAGACAGGGGGACAGCCCCAGCATTTT
CASSDKTGGQPQHF
>TRBJ1-6|.|.|TRBV7-9
TGTGCCAGCAGCAAGCGACCCGGGACACCTAATCAGCCCCTCCACTTT
CASSKRPGTPNQPLHF
>TRBJ2-5|.|TRBD1|TRBV9
TGTGCCAGCAGCACCAGGGGGCTGGGAGAGACCCAGTACTTC
CASSTRGLGETQYF
>TRBJ2-3|few|TRBD1|TRBV29-1
TGCAGCGTTGGGGCAGGGGGTCCAGATACGCAGTATTTT
CSVGAGGPDTQYF
>TRBJ2-6|few|.|TRBV5-1
TGCGCCAGCAGCTTGGCCCCAGGGCGCTCTGGGGCCAACGTCCTGACTTTC
CASSLAPGRSGANVLTF
>TRBJ2-7|.|.|TRBV5-6
TGTGCCAGCAGCCGTTACACCTACGAGCAGTACTTC
CASSRYTYEQYF
>TRBJ2-7|once|TRBD2|TRBV7-6
TGTGCCAGCAGCTCGACTAGCGGGGGGGCCGCTAGGCAGTACTTC
CASSSTSGGAARQYF
>TRBJ1-5|many|.|TRBV20-1
TGCAGTGCTAGAGGACCAGTCTTACATCAGCCCCAGCATTTT
CSARGPVLHQPQHF
>TRBJ2-7|many|TRBD1|TRBV4-3
TGCGCCAGCAGCCAGGGGACAGGGGGCACCTACGAGCAGTACTTC
CASSQGTGGTYEQYF
>TRBJ2-2|few|TRBD1|TRBV9
TGTGCCAGCAGCCCGAGGACAGGGGTCACCGGGGAGCTGTTTTTT
CASSPRTGVTGELFF
>TRBJ1-4|.|.|TRBV7-8
TGTGCCAGCAGTTCACCCAAATTCGGGACTAATGAAAAACTGTTTTTT
CASSSPKFGTNEKLFF
>TRBJ2-2|.|.|TRBV19
TGTGCCAGTAGCTCGACATTTACGACCGGGGAGCTGTTTTTT
CASSSTFTTGELFF
>TRBJ1-2|once|.|TRBV6-6
TGTGCCAGCATACCGGGCCAACAGGAAGTGTACGGCTACACCTTC
CASIPGQQEVYGYTF
>TRBJ1-5|.|.|TRBV6-5
TGTGCCATCAGTTACCGTGGGGCGAGCCAGCCCCAGCATTTT
CAISYRGASQPQHF
>TRBJ1-1|many|.|TRBV4-2
TGTGCCAGCACCTCACGTGGGTTAATGAACACTGAAGCTTTCTTT
CASTSRGLMNTEAFF
>TRBJ2-6|few|.|TRBV7-2
TGTGCCAGCAGCTTATGGAGAGGGGGCTCTGGGGCCAACGTCCTGACTTTC
CASSLWRGGSGANVLTF
>TRBJ1-1|many|TRBD1|TRBV19
TGTGCCAGTAGTCAGGGGGCCAACACTGAAGCTTTCTTT
CASSQGANTEAFF
>TRBJ2-7|.|.|TRBV30
TGTGCCTGGATTAGTCGGCGGGGCTCCTACGAGCAGTACTTC
CAWISRRGSYEQYF
>TRBJ2-7|few|.|TRBV9
TGTGCCAGCAGCGTAGTCCCTGAGGGGGACGCAGGGCAGTACTTC
CASSVVPEGDAGQYF
>TRBJ2-7|few|.|TRBV6-5
TGTGCCAGCAGTTTGACTACCGACTACGAGCAGTACTTC
CASSLTTDYEQYF
>TRBJ2-3|.|.|TRBV12-5
TGTGCTAGTGGTTTGGTCCTCAGGGTCGAGACAGATACGCAGTATTTT
CASGLVLRVETDTQYF
>TRBJ1-2|many|.|TRBV19
TGTGCCAGTAGTCAAGGAGGGGATCATGGCTACACCTTC
CASSQGGDHGYTF
>TRBJ1-2|many|.|TRBV24-1
TGTGCCACCAGTGATCCAGGGTTGGACTATGGCTACACCTTC
CATSDPGLDYGYTF
>TRBJ2-2|.|.|TRBV10-3
TGTGCCATCAGTGAAGGGTTGCGGGAGCTGTTTTTT
CAISEGLRELFF
>TRBJ1-1|.|.|TRBV4-1
TGCGCCAGCAGCCAAAGGGAGGGCGTAACTGAAGCTTTCTTT
CASSQREGVTEAFF
>TRBJ2-6|.|.|TRBV7-2
TGCGCCAGCATTCAAGGGAGCTCTGGGGCCAACGTCCTGACTTTC
CASIQGSSGANVLTF
>TRBJ2-5|once|TRBD1|TRBV7-9
TGTGCCAGCAGCCTCCCGTGGACAGGGGGCGAAGAGACCCAGTACTTC
CASSLPWTGGEETQYF